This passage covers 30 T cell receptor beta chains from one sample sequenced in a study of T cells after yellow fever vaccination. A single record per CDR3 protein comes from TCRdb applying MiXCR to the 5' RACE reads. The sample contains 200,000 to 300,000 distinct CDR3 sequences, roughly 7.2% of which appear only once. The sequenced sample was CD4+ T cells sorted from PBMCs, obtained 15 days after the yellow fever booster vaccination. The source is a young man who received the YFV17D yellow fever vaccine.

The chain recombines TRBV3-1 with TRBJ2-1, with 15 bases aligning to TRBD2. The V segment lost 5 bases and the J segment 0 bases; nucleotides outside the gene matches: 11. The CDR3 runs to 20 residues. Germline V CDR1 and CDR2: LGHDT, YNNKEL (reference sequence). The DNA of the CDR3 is TGTGCCAGCAGCTCTATCGGACTAGCGGGAGGGCATAGCTCCTACAATGAGCAGTTCTTC. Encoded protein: CASSSIGLAGGHSSYNEQFF.

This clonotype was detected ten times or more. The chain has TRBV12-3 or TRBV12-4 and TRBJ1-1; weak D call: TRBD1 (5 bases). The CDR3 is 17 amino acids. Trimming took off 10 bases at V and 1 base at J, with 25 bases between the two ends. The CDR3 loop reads CATTGRAPRGSNTEAFF. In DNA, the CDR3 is TGTGCCACCACGGGCCGGGCTCCGCGGGGGTCGAACACTGAAGCTTTCTTT.

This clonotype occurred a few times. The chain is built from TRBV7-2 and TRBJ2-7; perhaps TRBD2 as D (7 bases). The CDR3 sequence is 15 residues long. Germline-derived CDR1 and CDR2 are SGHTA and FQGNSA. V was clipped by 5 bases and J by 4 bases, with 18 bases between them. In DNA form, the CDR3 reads TGTGCCAGCAGCGACCTGAGGGGGGGGGCGTACGAGCAGTACTTC. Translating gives CASSDLRGGAYEQYF.

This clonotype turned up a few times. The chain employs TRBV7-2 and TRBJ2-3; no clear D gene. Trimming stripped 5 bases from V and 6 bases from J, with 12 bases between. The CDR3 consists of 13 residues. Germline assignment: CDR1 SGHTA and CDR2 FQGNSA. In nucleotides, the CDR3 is TGTGCCAGCAGCACCCCCATGGTGGATACGCAGTATTTT. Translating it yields CASSTPMVDTQYF. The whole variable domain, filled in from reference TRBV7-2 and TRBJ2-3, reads GAGVSQSPSNKVTEKGKDVELRCDPISGHTALYWYRQSLGQGLEFLIYFQGNSAPDKSGLPSDRFSAERTGGSVSTLTIQRTQQEDSAVYLCASSTPMVDTQYFGPGTRLTVL.

CDR3: CASSGPWGTQYF. CDR3 nucleotides: TGCGCCAGCAGTGGACCATGGGGGACCCAGTACTTC. The chain uses TRBV10-2 and TRBJ2-5; D unresolved. V lost 4 bases, J lost 7 bases, and 10 bases lay in between. Germline V lookup: CDR1 WSHSY, CDR2 SAAADI. The CDR3 contains 12 residues.

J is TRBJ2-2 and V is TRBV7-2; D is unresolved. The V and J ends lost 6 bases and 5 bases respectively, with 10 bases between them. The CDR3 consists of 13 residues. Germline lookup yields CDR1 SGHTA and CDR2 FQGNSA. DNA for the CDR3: TGTGCCAGCAGTTGGAGTAGGACCGGGGAGCTGTTTTTT. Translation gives CASSWSRTGELFF.

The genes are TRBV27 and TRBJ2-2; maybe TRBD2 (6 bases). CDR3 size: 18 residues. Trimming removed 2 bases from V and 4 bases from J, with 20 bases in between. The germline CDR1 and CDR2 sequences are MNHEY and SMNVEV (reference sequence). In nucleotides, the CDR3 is TGTGCCAGCAGTTTACGAATTGATTTGGGAGGACCCACCGGGGAGCTGTTTTTT. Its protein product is CASSLRIDLGGPTGELFF.

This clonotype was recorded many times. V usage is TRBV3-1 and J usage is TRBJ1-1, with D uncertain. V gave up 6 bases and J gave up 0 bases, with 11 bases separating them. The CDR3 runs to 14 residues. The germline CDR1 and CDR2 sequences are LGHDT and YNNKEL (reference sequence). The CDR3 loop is CASRQRNMNTEAFF. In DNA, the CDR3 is TGTGCCAGCAGGCAGAGAAACATGAACACTGAAGCTTTCTTT. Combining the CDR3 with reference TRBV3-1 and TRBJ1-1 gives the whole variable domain DTAVSQTPKYLVTQMGNDKSIKCEQNLGHDTMYWYKQDSKKFLKIMFSYNNKELIINETVPNRFSPKSPDKAHLNLHINSLELGDSAVYFCASRQRNMNTEAFFGQGTRLTVV.

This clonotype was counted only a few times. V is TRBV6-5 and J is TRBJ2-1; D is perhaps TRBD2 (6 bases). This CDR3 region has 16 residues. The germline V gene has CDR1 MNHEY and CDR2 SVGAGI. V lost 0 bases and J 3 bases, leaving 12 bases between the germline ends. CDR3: CASSYSGGALYNEQFF. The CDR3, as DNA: TGTGCCAGCAGTTACTCGGGCGGGGCCCTCTACAATGAGCAGTTCTTC.

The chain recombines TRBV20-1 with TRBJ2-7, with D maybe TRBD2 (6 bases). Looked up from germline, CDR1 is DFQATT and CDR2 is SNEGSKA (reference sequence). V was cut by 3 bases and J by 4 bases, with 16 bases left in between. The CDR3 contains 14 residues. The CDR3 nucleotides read TGCAGTGCTAGGGGCAGGACTACACCTTACGAGCAGTACTTC. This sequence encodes CSARGRTTPYEQYF.

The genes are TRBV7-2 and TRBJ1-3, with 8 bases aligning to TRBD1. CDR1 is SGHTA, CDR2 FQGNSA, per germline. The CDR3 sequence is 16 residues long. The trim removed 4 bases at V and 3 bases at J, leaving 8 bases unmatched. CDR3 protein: CASSSRTGFNGNTIYF. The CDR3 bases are TGTGCCAGCAGCTCCCGGACAGGGTTCAATGGAAACACCATATATTTT.

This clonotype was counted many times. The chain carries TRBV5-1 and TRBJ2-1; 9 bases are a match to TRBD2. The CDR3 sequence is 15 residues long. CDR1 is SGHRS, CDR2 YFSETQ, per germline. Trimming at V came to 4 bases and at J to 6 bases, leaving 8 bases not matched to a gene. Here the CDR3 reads CASSRSGRSPNEQFF. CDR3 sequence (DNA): TGCGCCAGCAGCCGGAGCGGGAGGTCTCCCAATGAGCAGTTCTTC.

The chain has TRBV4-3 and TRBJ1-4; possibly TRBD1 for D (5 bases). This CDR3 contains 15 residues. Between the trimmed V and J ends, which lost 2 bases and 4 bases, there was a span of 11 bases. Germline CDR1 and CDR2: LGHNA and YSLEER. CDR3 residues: CASSQSGTGNEKLFF. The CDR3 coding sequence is TGCGCCAGCAGCCAAAGCGGGACGGGTAATGAAAAACTGTTTTTT.

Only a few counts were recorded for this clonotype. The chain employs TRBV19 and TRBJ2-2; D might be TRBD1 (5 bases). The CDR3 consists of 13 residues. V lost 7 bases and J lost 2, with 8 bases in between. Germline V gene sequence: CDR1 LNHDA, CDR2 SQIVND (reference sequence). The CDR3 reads CASTRANTGELFF. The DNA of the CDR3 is TGTGCCAGTACCAGGGCTAACACCGGGGAGCTGTTTTTT.

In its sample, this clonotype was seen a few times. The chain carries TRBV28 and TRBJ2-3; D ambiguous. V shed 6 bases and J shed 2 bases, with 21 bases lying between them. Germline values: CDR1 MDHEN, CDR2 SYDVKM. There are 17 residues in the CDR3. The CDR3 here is CASRPHGDPRNTDTQYF. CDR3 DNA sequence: TGTGCCAGCAGACCCCACGGAGACCCCAGAAACACAGATACGCAGTATTTT.

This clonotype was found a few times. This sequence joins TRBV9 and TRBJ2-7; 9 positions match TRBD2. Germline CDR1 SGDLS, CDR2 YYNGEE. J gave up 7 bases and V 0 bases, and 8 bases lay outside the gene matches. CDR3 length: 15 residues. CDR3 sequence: CASSVEGLAGSEQYF. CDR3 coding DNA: TGTGCCAGCAGCGTAGAGGGACTAGCTGGGAGTGAGCAGTACTTC. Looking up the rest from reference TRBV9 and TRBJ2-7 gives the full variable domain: DSGVTQTPKHLITATGQRVTLRCSPRSGDLSVYWYQQSLDQGLQFLIQYYNGEERAKGNILERFSAQQFPDLHSELNLSSLELGDSALYFCASSVEGLAGSEQYFGPGTRLTVT.

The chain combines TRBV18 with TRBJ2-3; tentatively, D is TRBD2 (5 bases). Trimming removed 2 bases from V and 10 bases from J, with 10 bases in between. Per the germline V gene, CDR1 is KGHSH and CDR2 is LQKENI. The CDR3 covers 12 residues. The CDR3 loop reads CASSPEGIAQYF. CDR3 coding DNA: TGTGCCAGCTCACCAGAGGGTATCGCGCAGTATTTT.

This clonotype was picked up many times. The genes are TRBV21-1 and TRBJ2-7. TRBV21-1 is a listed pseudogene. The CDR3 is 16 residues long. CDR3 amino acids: CASSKAPFSDSYEQYF. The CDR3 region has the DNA TGTGCCAGCAGCAAAGCCCCTTTTTCCGATTCCTACGAGCAGTACTTC.

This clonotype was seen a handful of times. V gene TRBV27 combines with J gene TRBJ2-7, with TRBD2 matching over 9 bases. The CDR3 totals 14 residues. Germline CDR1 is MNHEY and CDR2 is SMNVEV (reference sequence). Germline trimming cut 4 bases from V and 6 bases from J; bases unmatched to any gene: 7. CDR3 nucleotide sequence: TGTGCCAGCAGTTATGCTAGCGGGATTCGCGAGCAGTACTTC. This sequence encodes CASSYASGIREQYF.

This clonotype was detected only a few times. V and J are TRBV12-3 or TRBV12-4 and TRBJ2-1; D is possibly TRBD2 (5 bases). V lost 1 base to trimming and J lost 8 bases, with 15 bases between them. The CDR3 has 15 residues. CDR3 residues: CASSLGRDSLDEQFF. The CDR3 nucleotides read TGTGCCAGCAGTTTAGGCCGGGATTCCCTCGATGAGCAGTTCTTC.

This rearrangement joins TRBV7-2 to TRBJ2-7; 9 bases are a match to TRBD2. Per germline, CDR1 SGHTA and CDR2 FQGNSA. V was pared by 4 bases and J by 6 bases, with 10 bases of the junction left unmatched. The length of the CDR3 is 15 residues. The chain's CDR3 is CASSSNGLALGEQYF. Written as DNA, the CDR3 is TGTGCCAGCAGCTCCAACGGACTAGCGTTGGGCGAGCAGTACTTC.

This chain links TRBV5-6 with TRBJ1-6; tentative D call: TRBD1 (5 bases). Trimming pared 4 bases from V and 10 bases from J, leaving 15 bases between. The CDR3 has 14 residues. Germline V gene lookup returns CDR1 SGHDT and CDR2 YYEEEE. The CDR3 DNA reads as TGTGCCAGCAGCCCCAGGGTCCTCGGCTCACCCCTCCACTTT. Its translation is CASSPRVLGSPLHF. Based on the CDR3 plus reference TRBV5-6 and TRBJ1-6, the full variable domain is DAGVTQSPTHLIKTRGQQVTLRCSPKSGHDTVSWYQQALGQGPQFIFQYYEEEERQRGNFPDRFSGHQFPNYSSELNVNALLLGDSALYLCASSPRVLGSPLHFGNGTRLTVT.

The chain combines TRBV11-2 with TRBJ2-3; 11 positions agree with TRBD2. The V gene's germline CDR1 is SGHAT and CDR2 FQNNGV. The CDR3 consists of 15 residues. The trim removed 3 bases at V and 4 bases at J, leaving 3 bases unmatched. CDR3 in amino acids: CASSFRLAGPDTQYF. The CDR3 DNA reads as TGTGCCAGCAGCTTCAGACTAGCGGGACCAGATACGCAGTATTTT.

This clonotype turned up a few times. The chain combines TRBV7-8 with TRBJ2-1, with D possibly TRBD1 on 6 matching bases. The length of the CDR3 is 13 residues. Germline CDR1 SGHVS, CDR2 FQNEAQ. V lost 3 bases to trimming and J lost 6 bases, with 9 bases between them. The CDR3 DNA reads TGTGCCAGCAGCTTTTACAGGGCCAATGAGCAGTTCTTC. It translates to CASSFYRANEQFF.

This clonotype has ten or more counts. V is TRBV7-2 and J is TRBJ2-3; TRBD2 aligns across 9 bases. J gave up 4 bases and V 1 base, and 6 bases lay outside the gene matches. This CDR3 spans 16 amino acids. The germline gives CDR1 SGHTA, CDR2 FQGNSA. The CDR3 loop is CASSLGASGIPDTQYF. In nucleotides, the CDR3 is TGTGCCAGCAGCTTAGGGGCTAGCGGGATCCCAGATACGCAGTATTTT.

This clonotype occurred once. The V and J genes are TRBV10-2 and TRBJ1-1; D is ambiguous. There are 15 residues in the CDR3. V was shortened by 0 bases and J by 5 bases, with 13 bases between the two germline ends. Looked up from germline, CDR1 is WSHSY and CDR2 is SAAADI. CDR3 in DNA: TGCGCCAGCAGTGAGTCCCTGGCCCCCCGGACTGAAGCTTTCTTT. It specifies CASSESLAPRTEAFF.

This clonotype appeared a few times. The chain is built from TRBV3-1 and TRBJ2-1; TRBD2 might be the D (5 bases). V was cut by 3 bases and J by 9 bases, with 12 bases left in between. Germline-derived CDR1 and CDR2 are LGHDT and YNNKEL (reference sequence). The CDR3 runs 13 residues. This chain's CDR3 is CASSHPASGEQFF. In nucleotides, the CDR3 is TGTGCCAGCAGCCACCCAGCGAGCGGTGAGCAGTTCTTC.

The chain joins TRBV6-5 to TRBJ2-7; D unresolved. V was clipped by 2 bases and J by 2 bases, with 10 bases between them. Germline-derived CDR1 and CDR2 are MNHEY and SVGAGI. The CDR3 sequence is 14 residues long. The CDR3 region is CASSYVGRAYEQYF. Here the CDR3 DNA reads TGTGCCAGCAGTTACGTAGGCCGCGCCTACGAGCAGTACTTC.

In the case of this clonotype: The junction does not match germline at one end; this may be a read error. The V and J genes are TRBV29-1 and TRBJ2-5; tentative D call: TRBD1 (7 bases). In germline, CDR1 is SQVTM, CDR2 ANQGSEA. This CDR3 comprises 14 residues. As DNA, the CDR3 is TGCAGCGTTGGCGCGGGACAGCTTCAAGGGACCCAGTACTTC. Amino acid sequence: CSVGAGQLQGTQYF.

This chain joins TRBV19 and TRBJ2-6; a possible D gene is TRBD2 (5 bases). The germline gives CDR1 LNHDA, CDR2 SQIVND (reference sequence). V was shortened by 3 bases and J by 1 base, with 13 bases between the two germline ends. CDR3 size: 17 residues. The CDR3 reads CASSMVGSSSGANVLTF. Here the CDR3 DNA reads TGTGCCAGTAGTATGGTAGGGAGTAGTTCTGGGGCCAACGTCCTGACTTTC. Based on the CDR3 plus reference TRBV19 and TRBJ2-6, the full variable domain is DGGITQSPKYLFRKEGQNVTLSCEQNLNHDAMYWYRQDPGQGLRLIYYSQIVNDFQKGDIAEGYSVSREKKESFPLTVTSAQKNPTAFYLCASSMVGSSSGANVLTFGAGSRLTVL.